The 24 T cell receptor beta chains below were found in one sample sequenced in a study of blood T cell repertoires in COVID-19. Profiling relied on immunoSEQ multiplex PCR, and the TCRdb table lists in-frame clones only, not all of them. The sample consists of approximately 110,000 clones, roughly 86% of them appearing once. Sequencing was performed on peripheral blood. These receptors were collected from a human donor in a cohort sampled during active COVID-19.

CDR3 DNA sequence: TGTGCCAGCAGCTTGGTCGCCGACTTTTATGGCTACACCTTC. It codes for CASSLVADFYGYTF. V gene TRBV5-5 combines with J gene TRBJ1-2; unclear D gene. This CDR3 comprises 14 residues. The germline V gene encodes CDR1 SGHKS and CDR2 YYEKEE (reference sequence). V was clipped by 0 bases and J by 5 bases, with 11 bases between them.

This rearrangement joins TRBV28 to TRBJ2-7; 8 bases line up with TRBD1. CDR3 length: 16 residues. The trim removed 4 bases at V and 6 bases at J, leaving 14 bases unmatched. CDR1 is MDHEN and CDR2 is SYDVKM in the germline V gene. The CDR3 DNA is TGTGCCAGCAGTTCTCCACGATGGCAGGGGGCGGGCGAGCAGTACTTC. This translates into CASSSPRWQGAGEQYF.

The chain joins TRBV29-1 to TRBJ1-4; D is ambiguous. This CDR3 contains 12 residues. The V gene's germline CDR1 is SQVTM and CDR2 ANQGSEA. The V and J ends lost 5 bases and 5 bases respectively, with 9 bases between them. In DNA, the CDR3 is TGCAGCGTTTCCGAGGGAAATGAAAAACTGTTTTTT. Translated, it gives CSVSEGNEKLFF.

This clone has only a few counts. The chain is built from TRBV6-2 or TRBV6-3 and TRBJ2-7, with TRBD2 identical over 12 bases. Germline V gene data show CDR1 as MNHEY and CDR2 as SVGEGT. The CDR3 is 14 residues long. V dropped 5 bases and J dropped 6; count of bases not matched to a gene: 5. The CDR3 is CASSRLAGDAEQYF. CDR3 bases: TGTGCCAGCAGTAGACTAGCGGGAGACGCCGAGCAGTACTTC.

The chain joins TRBV29-1 to TRBJ2-2; D may be TRBD1 (6 bases). Trimming took off 8 bases at V and 5 bases at J, with 15 bases between the two ends. Germline CDR1 is SQVTM and CDR2 is ANQGSEA. The CDR3 is 13 amino acids. The CDR3 sequence: CSITGQRTGELFF. CDR3 coding DNA: TGCAGCATTACGGGACAAAGGACCGGGGAGCTGTTTTTT.

V is TRBV4-1 and J is TRBJ2-1; 13 nucleotides agree with TRBD2. J lost 6 bases, V lost 2 bases, and 7 bases had no gene match. CDR3 size: 17 residues. Looked up from germline, CDR1 is MGHRA and CDR2 is YSYEKL. CDR3 loop: CASSQTPGTSGINEQFF. The DNA for the CDR3 is TGCGCCAGCAGCCAAACCCCCGGGACTAGCGGGATCAATGAGCAGTTCTTC.

The chain carries TRBV5-8 and TRBJ2-2, with TRBD1 identical over 8 bases. Germline loops: CDR1 SGHTS, CDR2 YDEGEE. V trimming: 4 bases; J trimming: 4 bases; junction bases outside the gene matches: 9. The CDR3 length is 16 residues. The CDR3 loop reads CASSPYPQGATGELFF. In DNA, the CDR3 is TGTGCCAGCAGCCCTTACCCGCAGGGGGCCACCGGGGAGCTGTTTTTT. Combining the CDR3 with reference TRBV5-8 and TRBJ2-2 gives the whole variable domain EAGVTQSPTHLIKTRGQQATLRCSPISGHTSVYWYQQALGLGLQFLLWYDEGEERNRGNFPPRFSGRQFPNYSSELNVNALELEDSALYLCASSPYPQGATGELFFGEGSRLTVL.

The J gene is TRBJ2-1, the V gene TRBV29-1, with 7 nucleotides matching TRBD2. The V and J ends lost 6 bases and 2 bases, in that order; junction bases with no gene match: 7. The CDR3 sequence is 14 residues long. From germline, CDR1 is SQVTM and CDR2 ANQGSEA. CDR3: CSVPLADTYNEQFF. The CDR3 DNA reads TGCAGCGTCCCCCTAGCGGATACCTACAATGAGCAGTTCTTC.

This sequence joins TRBV4-3 and TRBJ2-7; D is uncertain. CDR3 length equals 15 residues. Germline V CDR1 and CDR2: LGHNA, YSLEER. V was trimmed by 0 bases and J by 0 bases, leaving 9 bases between them. The CDR3 region is CASSQDQESSYEQYF. The DNA of the CDR3 is TGCGCCAGCAGCCAAGATCAAGAGAGCTCCTACGAGCAGTACTTC.

The chain links TRBV4-1 to TRBJ1-5, with TRBD1 matching over 7 bases. The CDR3 is 16 residues long. The V segment lost 0 bases and the J segment 1 base; nucleotides outside the gene matches: 3. The germline V gene has CDR1 MGHRA and CDR2 YSYEKL. The CDR3 DNA reads as TGCGCCAGCAGCCAAGATTCGGGACAGAGCAATCAGCCCCAGCATTTT. It is translated as CASSQDSGQSNQPQHF.

J is TRBJ2-1 and V is TRBV5-1; 8 nucleotides agree with TRBD1. J was trimmed by 9 bases and V by 2 bases; bases with no gene match: 4. From germline, CDR1 is SGHRS and CDR2 YFSETQ. The length of the CDR3 is 13 residues. The CDR3: CASSFGQGGEQFF. The CDR3 nucleotides read TGCGCCAGCAGCTTTGGACAGGGTGGTGAGCAGTTCTTC.

The J gene is TRBJ2-5, the V gene TRBV24-1, with 9 bases identical to TRBD1. Germline V gives CDR1 KGHDR, CDR2 SFDVKD. The CDR3 loop spans 15 amino acids. Trimming took 4 bases from V and 5 from J; bases not matched to a gene: 7. The chain's CDR3 is CATSDPGQGTETQYF. The CDR3 DNA sequence: TGTGCCACCAGTGACCCGGGACAGGGAACGGAGACCCAGTACTTC.

The CDR3 DNA follows: TGTGCCACCAGCGGTTGGGACAGTCGATCCCTCCAGGCACGGACGCAGTATTTT. Translating gives CATSGWDSRSLQARTQYF. The chain has TRBV24-1 and TRBJ2-3; 7 nucleotides align to TRBD1. Trimming removed 7 bases from V and 9 bases from J; junction bases left unmatched: 24. Germline V gene data show CDR1 as KGHDR and CDR2 as SFDVKD. The CDR3 covers 18 residues.

This clone was observed a handful of times. Different DNA sequences within this sample yield the same CDR3. This chain links TRBV3-1 (or the pseudogene TRBV3-2) with TRBJ2-5; the D gene is possibly TRBD2 (6 bases). The CDR3 contains 13 residues. Trimming took off 4 bases at V and 5 bases at J, with 11 bases between the two ends. Germline values: CDR1 LGHDT, CDR2 YNNKEL (reference sequence). The CDR3 here is CASSLGGLETQYF. The CDR3 DNA reads TGTGCCAGCAGCCTGGGGGGTCTGGAGACCCAGTACTTC.

CDR3 nucleotide sequence: TGTGCCTGGAGTAGACAAGTTGAAAAACTGTTTTTT. Protein: CAWSRQVEKLFF. The V call is TRBV30, the J call TRBJ1-4; D remains unclear. CDR1 and CDR2 (germline): GTSNPN, SVGIG (reference sequence). There are 12 residues in the CDR3. The V end lost 2 bases, the J end lost 7 bases, and 8 bases lay between the germline ends.

The chain couples TRBV29-1 to TRBJ2-3; D unresolved. The CDR3 runs to 14 residues. V lost 0 bases and J lost 8, with 15 bases in between. The germline V gene has CDR1 SQVTM and CDR2 ANQGSEA. CDR3 protein: CSVEDTYRVGTQYF. CDR3 sequence (DNA): TGCAGCGTTGAAGACACTTATCGGGTGGGTACGCAGTATTTT.

The chain recombines TRBV9 with TRBJ2-7; D unresolved. Trimming removed 0 bases from V and 0 bases from J, with 10 bases in between. The CDR3 length is 15 residues. CDR1 SGDLS and CDR2 YYNGEE come from the germline V gene. The CDR3 loop reads CASSVDQVSSYEQYF. CDR3 DNA: TGTGCCAGCAGCGTAGATCAGGTTAGCTCCTACGAGCAGTACTTC.

V is TRBV7-2 and J is TRBJ2-2; no reliable D call. The V end was cut by 4 bases, the J end by 4 bases, with 10 bases between. This CDR3 has 14 residues. Looked up from germline, CDR1 is SGHTA and CDR2 is FQGNSA. This CDR3 reads CASSSSRITGELFF. The CDR3, as DNA: TGTGCCAGCAGCTCGAGCAGGATCACCGGGGAGCTGTTTTTT.

This chain uses TRBV5-1 with TRBJ1-1; unclear D gene. V was pared by 3 bases and J by 2 bases, with 11 bases between. CDR3 length: 14 amino acids. CDR1 SGHRS and CDR2 YFSETQ come from the germline V gene. The CDR3 region has the DNA TGCGCCAGCAGCTCCTACTCCGAAAACACTGAAGCTTTCTTT. Residues: CASSSYSENTEAFF.

The rearrangement joins TRBV12-3 or TRBV12-4 to TRBJ1-2, with D possibly matching TRBD1 (6 bases). The CDR3 contains 13 residues. The V end was cut by 4 bases, the J end by 8 bases, with 14 bases between. The CDR3 protein is CASSSTTGWGYTF. The CDR3 bases are TGTGCCAGCAGTTCGACAACAGGGTGGGGCTACACCTTC.

V is TRBV28 and J is TRBJ2-7, with D possibly being TRBD2 (6 bases). The CDR3 runs to 15 residues. V was clipped by 6 bases and J by 9 bases, with 24 bases between them. The germline V gene has CDR1 MDHEN and CDR2 SYDVKM. CDR3 sequence: CASSNPEGLRAVQYF. The CDR3 DNA is TGTGCCAGCAGCAACCCAGAGGGACTGCGCGCCGTGCAGTACTTC.

V is TRBV7-9 and J is TRBJ2-3; D remains ambiguous. The CDR3 consists of 12 residues. Trimming shortened V by 1 base and J by 7 bases, and 6 bases separated the two germline ends. The germline gives CDR1 SEHNR, CDR2 FQNEAQ (reference sequence). The CDR3 DNA follows: TGTGCCAGCAGCTTAGGGGCCAATACGCAGTATTTT. Its protein is CASSLGANTQYF.

The chain combines TRBV5-8 with TRBJ2-5; no reliable D call. The CDR3 spans 13 residues. V lost 3 bases, J lost 5 bases, and 11 bases lay in between. CDR1 is SGHTS, CDR2 YDEGEE, per germline. CDR3 in amino acids: CASSSQRSETQYF. The DNA for the CDR3 is TGTGCCAGCAGCTCACAACGTTCGGAGACCCAGTACTTC. Complete variable domain (other parts from reference TRBV5-8 and TRBJ2-5): EAGVTQSPTHLIKTRGQQATLRCSPISGHTSVYWYQQALGLGLQFLLWYDEGEERNRGNFPPRFSGRQFPNYSSELNVNALELEDSALYLCASSSQRSETQYFGPGTRLLVL.

This clone was seen a single time. The chain uses TRBV5-1 and TRBJ2-7, with no clear D. The V end was cut by 2 bases, the J end by 7 bases, with 16 bases between. Germline assignment: CDR1 SGHRS and CDR2 YFSETQ. The CDR3 sequence is 14 residues long. The CDR3 reads CASSFSDTYEEQYF. The CDR3 DNA reads as TGCGCCAGCAGCTTCAGTGACACCTACGAGGAGCAGTACTTC.